This T cell receptor (beta chain) was observed in a study of T cells in Graves' hyperthyroidism and ophthalmopathy. Study-wide points: Blood also held most thyroid clonotypes expanded beyond 0.001.

Amplification yielded TCR beta CDR3 regions, with RNA transcripts as the source. HTBI primers drove first-round RT-PCR of the TCR CDR3. TCRdb recomputed calls from the multiplex PCR reads with MiXCR, one row per CDR3 protein. This table holds about 300,000 distinct CDR3 sequences, approximately 17% found once. The study enrolled patients aged 18 to 65 with newly diagnosed hyperthyroidism of under 2 months' duration. From around 11 ml of fresh peripheral blood, PBMCs were isolated. This clonotype was recorded only once. Its specificity is unknown. Germline assignment: CDR1 LNHNV and CDR2 YYDKDF (reference sequence). V dropped 0 bases and J dropped 2; count of bases not matched to a gene: 14. This CDR3 comprises 19 residues.

This clonotype was obtained from a man in his thirties or forties with Graves' hyperthyroidism. What was sequenced was blood. The chain has TRBV15 and TRBJ2-3; 7 nucleotides align to TRBD2. CDR3 amino acids: CATSRDPLAQRDFTDTQYF. The CDR3 bases are TGTGCCACCAGCAGAGATCCGTTGGCCCAGCGGGACTTCACAGATACGCAGTATTTT.